This T cell receptor beta chain originates from a study of blood T cell repertoires in COVID-19. At the level of the study: PBMCs, B-cell-depleted T cells, or T cells were the source of the cDNA or gDNA that made up the material.

As processed by the authors: Reference gene primer amplification gave estimated nucleated cell counts. The protocol was immunoSEQ multiplex PCR, while the TCRdb copy is restricted to in-frame clones and leaves out a portion. Clone size and V and J calls were adopted from that table, with D and trimming inferred from the DNA. In the table there are under 200,000 clones, approximately 85% of which are singletons. The receptor was derived from a woman aged 45-65 years with COVID-19, enrolled during active disease. Material for sequencing was peripheral blood.

The chain's CDR3 is CASTLTESYGVEKLFF. DNA of the CDR3: TGTGCCAGCACCTTGACAGAATCCTACGGTGTGGAAAAACTGTTTTTT. The rearrangement joins TRBV7-6 to TRBJ1-4, with D maybe TRBD1 (5 bases). There are 16 residues in the CDR3. Germline V CDR1 and CDR2: SGHVS, FNYEAQ. V was pared by 7 bases and J by 8 bases, with 23 bases between. The variable domain in full, completed from reference TRBV7-6 and TRBJ1-4, reads GAGVSQSPRYKVTKRGQDVALRCDPISGHVSLYWYRQALGQGPEFLTYFNYEAQQDKSGLPNDRFSAERPEGSISTLTIQRTEQRDSAMYRCASTLTESYGVEKLFFGSGTQLSVL.